This TCR beta chain was recovered during a study of T cell responses to AZD1222 COVID-19 vaccine. Broader study findings: Baseline serology detected seropositivity in only 5 to 7 AZD1222 recipients. Most donors were white British and more were female, and clonal diversity was possibly underestimated.

Only in-frame clones appear in the TCRdb table, and some are missing; sequencing was by immunoSEQ multiplex PCR. Here the sample spans roughly 77,000 clones, 92% being singletons. Germline CDR1 is LGHDT and CDR2 is YNNKEL (reference sequence). The V end lost 3 bases, the J end lost 0 bases, and 5 bases lay between the germline ends. The CDR3 has 14 residues. On this clone: Its antigen is still unknown.

The chain uses TRBV3-1 (or the pseudogene TRBV3-2) and TRBJ1-4, with D hard to call. The receptor was derived from an adult who received the AZD1222 COVID-19 vaccine. Source: peripheral blood, taken 28 days after the second AZD1222 dose. The CDR3: CASSHNPTNEKLFF. CDR3 DNA sequence: TGTGCCAGCAGCCATAACCCAACTAATGAAAAACTGTTTTTT.